These T cell receptor beta chains were read from a single sample in a study of T cell responses to AZD1222 COVID-19 vaccine. The method was immunoSEQ multiplex PCR; TCRdb's version includes in-frame clones alone and lacks a portion of them. Of roughly 44,000 clones in the sample, around 80% were seen once. The sample in question was peripheral blood, obtained on day 0 of AZD1222 vaccination. The receptor source for this set is an adult in good health. Both conserved end residues are part of each CDR3. The order of the fields is V gene, clone size, D gene, J gene, CDR3 protein, CDR3 DNA. A D gene is named only where the DNA matches it firmly. The size entry is marked missing in some rows and otherwise reads once, few, many or a size class.

TRBV21-1	NA	NA	TRBJ2-1	CASRWTSGTSSYNEQFF	TGTGCCAGCCGCTGGACTAGCGGGACGAGCTCCTACAATGAGCAGTTCTTC
TRBV2	NA	TRBD1	TRBJ1-1	CASKATGMAEAFF	TGTGCCAGCAAAGCGACAGGGATGGCTGAAGCTTTCTTT
TRBV7-8	NA	NA	TRBJ1-5	CASSTDGGNYQPQHF	TGTGCCAGCAGCACCGACGGGGGGAATTATCAGCCCCAGCATTTT
TRBV6-6	NA	NA	TRBJ1-1	CASSYSRENTEAFF	TGTGCCAGCAGTTACTCACGGGAGAACACTGAAGCTTTCTTT
TRBV19	NA	TRBD2	TRBJ2-1	CASSAGDNEQFF	TGTGCCAGTAGTGCGGGAGACAATGAGCAGTTCTTC
TRBV3-1/TRBV3-2	NA	NA	TRBJ1-6	CASSQGTGVDSPLHF	TGTGCCAGCAGCCAAGGTACCGGGGTCGATTCACCCCTCCACTTT
TRBV7-2	NA	TRBD1	TRBJ1-3	CASRQGALSGNTIYF	TGTGCCAGCAGACAGGGGGCCCTCTCTGGAAACACCATATATTTT
TRBV19	few	NA	TRBJ1-6	CATTFAVGKPPLHF	TGTGCCACTACATTCGCGGTAGGGAAACCACCCCTCCACTTT
TRBV9	few	TRBD2	TRBJ2-5	CASSVSGGAGETQYF	TGTGCCAGCAGCGTTAGCGGGGGGGCTGGAGAGACCCAGTACTTC
TRBV28	NA	TRBD1	TRBJ1-5	CATTRGRGAYSNQPQHF	TGTGCCACCACGCGGGGCAGGGGGGCCTATAGCAATCAGCCCCAGCATTTT
TRBV15	NA	TRBD1	TRBJ2-5	CATSSRGGSETQYF	TGTGCCACCAGCAGTAGAGGGGGCTCAGAGACCCAGTACTTC
TRBV20-1	NA	NA	TRBJ2-7	CSASQEGTLYEQYF	TGCAGTGCTAGTCAGGAGGGAACCCTCTACGAGCAGTACTTC
TRBV18	NA	TRBD1	TRBJ2-2	CASSPGQASNTGELFF	TGTGCCAGCTCACCTGGACAGGCATCGAACACCGGGGAGCTGTTTTTT
TRBV18	NA	NA	TRBJ1-6	CASSRGRNSPLHF	TGTGCCAGCTCAAGAGGGCGTAATTCACCCCTCCACTTT
TRBV28	NA	NA	TRBJ1-5	CASIGGLYIGTQHF	TGTGCCAGCATAGGCGGACTATACATAGGGACCCAGCATTTT
TRBV18	NA	NA	TRBJ2-7	CASSPRDGSYEQYF	TGTGCCAGCTCACCACGGGACGGATCCTACGAGCAGTACTTC
TRBV2	NA	TRBD1	TRBJ2-7	CASKRGQDAEQYF	TGTGCCAGCAAGAGGGGGCAGGACGCCGAGCAGTACTTC
TRBV7-9	NA	NA	TRBJ2-7	CASSVASGGVVEQYF	TGTGCCAGCAGCGTCGCGAGCGGAGGGGTCGTTGAGCAGTACTTC
TRBV7-2	NA	TRBD2	TRBJ2-7	CASSLLGGFYEQYF	TGTGCCAGCAGCTTATTGGGAGGGTTCTACGAGCAGTACTTC
TRBV19	NA	TRBD1	TRBJ1-4	CASSPRTGRDEKLFF	TGTGCCAGTAGCCCGAGGACAGGGAGAGATGAAAAACTGTTTTTT
TRBV7-3	NA	TRBD1	TRBJ1-6	CASSFRGQAPDADNSPLHF	TGTGCCAGCAGCTTCCGAGGACAGGCCCCCGATGCAGATAATTCACCCCTCCACTTT
TRBV19	NA	NA	TRBJ1-6	CASSFGTSNSPLHF	TGTGCCAGTAGCTTCGGGACTAGTAATTCACCCCTCCACTTT
TRBV28	NA	TRBD1	TRBJ1-2	CASSLTGSGGYTF	TGTGCCAGCAGTCTGACAGGGTCCGGGGGCTACACCTTC
TRBV12-3/TRBV12-4	once	TRBD1	TRBJ1-1	CASSPQQGTEAFF	TGTGCCAGCAGTCCGCAACAGGGGACCGAAGCTTTCTTT
TRBV12-3/TRBV12-4	NA	TRBD2	TRBJ2-5	CASGTSGGETQYF	TGTGCCAGCGGGACTAGCGGGGGGGAGACCCAGTACTTC
TRBV3-1/TRBV3-2	NA	NA	TRBJ2-5	CASSQGALGTQYF	TGTGCCAGCAGCCAGGGGGCTCTGGGGACCCAGTACTTC
TRBV13	NA	TRBD1	TRBJ1-2	CASSDQGASGYTF	TGTGCCAGCAGCGATCAGGGGGCGTCGGGCTACACCTTC
TRBV7-9	NA	NA	TRBJ1-6	CASSKLRGHNSPLHF	TGTGCCAGCAGCAAGCTAAGGGGCCATAATTCACCCCTCCACTTT
TRBV12-5	NA	TRBD1	TRBJ2-7	CASGPGQVGYEQYF	TGTGCTAGTGGCCCGGGACAGGTGGGCTACGAGCAGTACTTC
TRBV24-1	once	TRBD2	TRBJ2-1	CATSAGSGGVNEQFF	TGTGCCACCAGTGCGGGTAGCGGGGGGGTTAATGAGCAGTTCTTC
TRBV19	NA	NA	TRBJ1-5	CASSIDYGNQPQHF	TGTGCCAGTAGTATAGATTATGGCAATCAGCCCCAGCATTTT
TRBV28	NA	NA	TRBJ2-7	CASSPPGQGSYEQYF	TGTGCCAGCAGTCCACCCGGGCAGGGCTCCTACGAGCAGTACTTC
TRBV28	NA	NA	TRBJ2-3	CASSLYPDQASTDTQYF	TGTGCCAGCAGTTTATACCCTGATCAGGCGAGCACAGATACGCAGTATTTT
TRBV27	NA	TRBD1	TRBJ2-1	CASRETGGNRYNEQFF	TGTGCCAGCAGGGAAACAGGGGGCAATCGCTACAATGAGCAGTTCTTC
TRBV27	NA	NA	TRBJ2-1	CASRITGNYNEQFF	TGTGCCAGCAGAATCACGGGTAACTACAATGAGCAGTTCTTC
TRBV19	many	NA	TRBJ2-7	CASSPGRYEQYF	TGTGCCAGTAGTCCAGGAAGGTACGAGCAGTACTTC
TRBV27	NA	NA	TRBJ2-2	CASSFTVIGELFF	TGTGCCAGCAGTTTTACGGTGATCGGGGAGCTGTTTTTT
TRBV19	once	NA	TRBJ2-4	CASSIAWGKNIQYF	TGTGCCAGTAGTATAGCATGGGGCAAAAACATTCAGTACTTC
TRBV5-1	NA	NA	TRBJ1-3	CASSLEGNTGNTIYF	TGCGCCAGCAGCTTGGAGGGGAATACTGGAAACACCATATATTTT
TRBV15	few	TRBD1	TRBJ1-2	CATSRGGTGGNGGYTF	TGTGCCACCAGCAGAGGTGGGACAGGGGGGAACGGTGGCTACACCTTC
TRBV24-1	few	TRBD1	TRBJ1-2	CATSGQGAWDGYTF	TGTGCCACCAGTGGACAGGGGGCATGGGATGGCTACACCTTC
TRBV3-1/TRBV3-2	NA	TRBD2	TRBJ2-1	CASSRLQAGAEFF	TGTGCCAGCAGCCGCCTCCAAGCGGGAGCAGAGTTCTTC
TRBV6-1	NA	NA	TRBJ1-5	CASSDGWGVNQPQHF	TGTGCCAGCAGTGATGGATGGGGGGTGAATCAGCCCCAGCATTTT
TRBV7-8	NA	TRBD2	TRBJ2-1	CASSSTSGGIYNEQFF	TGTGCCAGCAGCTCCACTAGCGGGGGGATCTACAATGAGCAGTTCTTC
TRBV2	NA	NA	TRBJ1-1	CASTDRENTEAFF	TGTGCCAGCACCGACCGGGAGAACACTGAAGCTTTCTTT